This T cell receptor beta chain comes out of a study of blood T cells in healthy people across ages. Study information: About one barcoded beta molecule per two T cells was the capture yield of template switching. Whole-study findings and limits: Across the age range, TCR beta diversity per million T cells fell in a roughly linear way. Calculation of diversity from one million T cells yielded estimates considered to be underestimates.

This clonotype was observed a single time. Its cognate antigen is unknown. Germline-derived CDR1 and CDR2 are MNHNY and SVGAGI (reference sequence). There are 15 residues in the CDR3. Deletions cut 0 bases from V and 4 bases from J, with 13 bases between. The use of a sample-barcoded 5' primer and a J-beta primer mix characterized a second PCR of about 7 to 12 cycles. TCRdb redid the calling of the 5' RACE reads with MiXCR, one entry per CDR3 protein. This table holds 700,000 to 800,000 distinct CDR3 sequences, roughly 41% found once. The sequencing input was blood. This receptor was taken from a woman aged 55-69 years in good health. The gene calls are TRBV6-6 and TRBJ2-7; D gene uncertain. In DNA form, the CDR3 reads TGTGCCAGCAGTTACTCGAGCCCAGACGGATACGAGCAGTACTTC. The encoded protein is CASSYSSPDGYEQYF.